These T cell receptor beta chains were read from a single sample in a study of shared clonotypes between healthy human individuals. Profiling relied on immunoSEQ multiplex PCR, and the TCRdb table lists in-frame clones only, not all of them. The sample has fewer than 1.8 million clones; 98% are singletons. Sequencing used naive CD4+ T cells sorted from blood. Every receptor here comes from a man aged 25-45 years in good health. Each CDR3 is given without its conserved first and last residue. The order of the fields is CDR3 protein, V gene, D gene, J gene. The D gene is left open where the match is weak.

CDR3aa: ASRRPGQGVSSYEQY; v_gene: TRBV27; d_gene: TRBD1; j_gene: TRBJ2-7
CDR3aa: ASSLEGDYGYT; v_gene: TRBV5-1; d_gene: .; j_gene: TRBJ1-2
CDR3aa: ASSEGQGGRWEQY; v_gene: TRBV9; d_gene: .; j_gene: TRBJ2-7
CDR3aa: ASTVAGTGVYEQY; v_gene: TRBV7-2; d_gene: .; j_gene: TRBJ2-7
CDR3aa: ASSPGQGPYNEQF; v_gene: TRBV18; d_gene: TRBD1; j_gene: TRBJ2-1
CDR3aa: AISEFDNSAETQY; v_gene: TRBV10-3; d_gene: .; j_gene: TRBJ2-5
CDR3aa: ASSPGLHYEQY; v_gene: TRBV19; d_gene: .; j_gene: TRBJ2-7
CDR3aa: ASSLRLDRTGELF; v_gene: TRBV5-1; d_gene: TRBD1; j_gene: TRBJ2-2
CDR3aa: ASSYGQDYGYT; v_gene: TRBV28; d_gene: .; j_gene: TRBJ1-2
CDR3aa: ASSQSYYGYT; v_gene: TRBV4-3; d_gene: .; j_gene: TRBJ1-2
CDR3aa: ASRENTGELF; v_gene: TRBV5-1; d_gene: .; j_gene: TRBJ2-2
CDR3aa: ASSRGTSGRWGPTDTQY; v_gene: TRBV5-4; d_gene: TRBD2; j_gene: TRBJ2-3
CDR3aa: ASSHRDRSYNEQF; v_gene: TRBV25-1; d_gene: TRBD1; j_gene: TRBJ2-1
CDR3aa: ASRKAGRTDTQY; v_gene: TRBV9; d_gene: TRBD2; j_gene: TRBJ2-3
CDR3aa: ASSIRSNYGYT; v_gene: TRBV19; d_gene: .; j_gene: TRBJ1-2
CDR3aa: ASSLEGSEQF; v_gene: TRBV7-8; d_gene: .; j_gene: TRBJ2-1
CDR3aa: ASSVRDWSSYEQY; v_gene: TRBV6-6; d_gene: .; j_gene: TRBJ2-7
CDR3aa: ASSFGPGLTYEQY; v_gene: TRBV5-1; d_gene: .; j_gene: TRBJ2-7
CDR3aa: SARASEEQY; v_gene: TRBV20-1; d_gene: .; j_gene: TRBJ2-7
CDR3aa: ASSRRGGVNEQF; v_gene: TRBV7-8; d_gene: .; j_gene: TRBJ2-1
CDR3aa: ATSRDLMNTEAF; v_gene: TRBV15; d_gene: .; j_gene: TRBJ1-1
CDR3aa: ASSLAGTTLIETQY; v_gene: TRBV11-2; d_gene: .; j_gene: TRBJ2-5
CDR3aa: ASRYGQKLF; v_gene: TRBV28; d_gene: .; j_gene: TRBJ1-4
CDR3aa: ASSFVRGGTYEQY; v_gene: TRBV27; d_gene: .; j_gene: TRBJ2-7
CDR3aa: ASSHRRERQF; v_gene: TRBV11-3; d_gene: .; j_gene: TRBJ2-1
CDR3aa: ASSESTYSNEQF; v_gene: TRBV10-2; d_gene: .; j_gene: TRBJ2-1
CDR3aa: ASSFLDGLNTGELF; v_gene: TRBV6-6; d_gene: .; j_gene: TRBJ2-2
CDR3aa: ASSEDYGYT; v_gene: TRBV2; d_gene: .; j_gene: TRBJ1-2
CDR3aa: ASSRGLAGLQETQY; v_gene: TRBV18; d_gene: TRBD2; j_gene: TRBJ2-5
CDR3aa: ASREQGRSYNEQF; v_gene: TRBV28; d_gene: .; j_gene: TRBJ2-1
CDR3aa: ASSLADYRDEQY; v_gene: TRBV5-6; d_gene: .; j_gene: TRBJ2-7